This note documents a single TCR beta chain sequence. The target antigen is unknown. This specimen comes from a study of CD8+ T cells in alopecia areata. Turning to the study itself: Twice daily, treated patients received 5 to 10 mg of oral tofacitinib. Study observations and caveats: Normal scalp showed lower clonality than lesional scalp, especially alopecia totalis/universalis. Sequencing of scalp samples also captures resident alphabeta T cells of normal skin.

Following RNA extraction, reverse transcription yielded cDNA that acted as the sequencing template. Libraries were prepared by immunoSEQ multiplex PCR; TCRdb keeps only in-frame clonotypes and omits some of them. The sample contains some 51,000 clones, almost 97% of which appear only once. The CDR3 loop spans 13 amino acids. V lost 1 base, J lost 3 bases, and 7 bases lay in between. Per germline, CDR1 PRHDT and CDR2 FYEKMQ (reference sequence). This sequence was found in a human donor with alopecia areata. This chain uses TRBV13 with TRBJ2-7; D not certain. The sequencing used CD8+ T cells sorted from blood, collected at week 0. Written as DNA, the CDR3 is TGTGCCAGCAGCTTAGAGGGCAGCTACGAGCAGTACTTC. This gives the protein CASSLEGSYEQYF.